The next 19 T cell receptor beta chains were all read from a single sample in a study of T cell repertoires in cytomegalovirus infection. In TCRdb, the reads were re-called with MiXCR into one record per CDR3 protein. The sample lists roughly 800,000 distinct CDR3 sequences; almost 30% were seen once. No antigen has been identified for these receptors. The material sequenced was cultured CD8+ T cells from PBMCs, taken from culture after CMV antigen stimulation. The receptors originated from a human donor in good health (CMV status not recorded). Some clones in this sample may be carry-over from other donors' samples.

This clonotype came up a few times. V is TRBV7-8 and J is TRBJ2-7, with 10 bases aligning to TRBD2. The CDR3 runs to 16 residues. V trimming: 6 bases; J trimming: 2 bases; junction bases outside the gene matches: 10. CDR1 and CDR2 from the germline V gene are SGHVS and FQNEAQ. The chain's CDR3 is CASRGSGTSVPYEQYF. The CDR3 nucleotides read TGTGCCAGCAGGGGCTCCGGGACTAGCGTCCCCTACGAGCAGTACTTC.

The chain has TRBV12-3 or TRBV12-4 and TRBJ1-5; D may be TRBD1 (5 bases). This CDR3 has 14 amino acids. V lost 5 bases and J lost 2, with 10 bases in between. The CDR3 DNA reads TGTGCCAGCAGTGAGGGGTACGGCAATCAGCCCCAGCATTTT. It encodes CASSEGYGNQPQHF.

V usage is TRBV27 and J usage is TRBJ1-4; D is perhaps TRBD1 (6 bases). V shed 4 bases and J shed 10 bases, with 19 bases lying between them. The germline CDR1 and CDR2 sequences are MNHEY and SMNVEV (reference sequence). CDR3 length: 15 residues. CDR3 coding DNA: TGTGCCAGCAGTTCCCTCAGACAGGAAACCCTAAAACTGTTTTTT. Its translation is CASSSLRQETLKLFF. Based on the CDR3 plus reference TRBV27 and TRBJ1-4, the full variable domain is EAQVTQNPRYLITVTGKKLTVTCSQNMNHEYMSWYRQDPGLGLRQIYYSMNVEVTDKGDVPEGYKVSRKEKRNFPLILESPSPNQTSLYFCASSSLRQETLKLFFGSGTQLSVL.

The chain combines TRBV6-1 with TRBJ1-5; possible D gene TRBD1, 6 bases. V shed 1 base and J shed 7 bases, with 8 bases lying between them. The CDR3 extends over 13 amino acids. The germline V gene encodes CDR1 MNHNS and CDR2 SASEGT. The CDR3 sequence is CASSEGGAQPQHF. As DNA, the CDR3 is TGTGCCAGCAGTGAAGGGGGGGCCCAGCCCCAGCATTTT.

Ten or more counts support this clonotype. The V gene is TRBV12-3 or TRBV12-4, the J gene TRBJ2-3, with D unclear. The V end was cut by 6 bases, the J end by 0 bases, with 7 bases between. CDR3 length: 13 residues. This CDR3 reads CASSSTSTDTQYF. The CDR3 DNA reads as TGTGCCAGCAGCTCGACTAGCACAGATACGCAGTATTTT.

This clonotype was detected a few times. CDR3: CASSSWTGGWTEAFF. The CDR3 DNA reads as TGTGCCAGCAGCTCCTGGACAGGGGGTTGGACTGAAGCTTTCTTT. The gene calls are TRBV7-9 and TRBJ1-1; 10 bases are shared with TRBD1. This CDR3 spans 15 amino acids. Germline V gene data show CDR1 as SEHNR and CDR2 as FQNEAQ (reference sequence). After removal of 4 bases from V and 5 bases from J, the junction contained 7 bases not matched to a gene.

This clonotype was counted many times. The chain employs TRBV7-6 and TRBJ1-3; D remains ambiguous. Germline V gives CDR1 SGHVS, CDR2 FNYEAQ. Trimming removed 1 base from V and 0 bases from J, with 19 bases in between. This CDR3 has 19 amino acids. The CDR3 coding sequence is TGTGCCAGCAGCTTAGATGTGGTTTCAGGAATCCTCTCTGGAAACACCATATATTTT. Residues: CASSLDVVSGILSGNTIYF. Full variable domain (rest looked up from reference TRBV7-6 and TRBJ1-3): GAGVSQSPRYKVTKRGQDVALRCDPISGHVSLYWYRQALGQGPEFLTYFNYEAQQDKSGLPNDRFSAERPEGSISTLTIQRTEQRDSAMYRCASSLDVVSGILSGNTIYFGEGSWLTVV.

The J gene is TRBJ2-1, the V gene TRBV6-6; 10 bases align to TRBD1. The V gene end was trimmed by 5 bases and the J gene end by 7 bases; junction bases not matched to a gene: 14. The CDR3 is 17 amino acids. Looked up from germline, CDR1 is MNHNY and CDR2 is SVGAGI (reference sequence). The DNA for the CDR3 is TGTGCCAGCAGTGGATCCGGGACAGGGGCGGGAAGAAATGAGCAGTTCTTC. Amino acid sequence: CASSGSGTGAGRNEQFF.

This clonotype was picked up a small number of times. V usage is TRBV27 and J usage is TRBJ2-1, with TRBD2 identical over 9 bases. This CDR3 region has 15 residues. Germline-derived CDR1 and CDR2 are MNHEY and SMNVEV (reference sequence). Unmatched junction bases numbered 6, after V lost 0 bases and J lost 9 bases. CDR3 nucleotide sequence: TGTGCCAGCAGTTTATCTGGCGGGGGGGCGACTGAGCAGTTCTTC. As protein: CASSLSGGGATEQFF.

This clonotype was detected ten times or more. The chain has TRBV7-8 and TRBJ2-1, with 7 bases aligning to TRBD2. Germline V CDR1 and CDR2: SGHVS, FQNEAQ. With V trimmed by 5 bases and J by 14 bases, 9 bases remained unmatched. The CDR3 runs 12 residues. The CDR3 reads CASSPSGPPEFF. CDR3 sequence (DNA): TGTGCCAGCAGCCCTAGCGGTCCCCCCGAGTTCTTC.

Only a few counts were recorded for this clonotype. V gene TRBV7-9 combines with J gene TRBJ2-5; the match to TRBD1 covers 8 bases. Unmatched junction bases numbered 13, after V lost 3 bases and J lost 4 bases. The CDR3 spans 17 residues. Germline V gene lookup returns CDR1 SEHNR and CDR2 FQNEAQ (reference sequence). The CDR3 reads CASSFPRTGNGRETQYF. The CDR3, as DNA: TGTGCCAGCAGCTTTCCCCGGACAGGGAATGGACGAGAGACCCAGTACTTC.

This clonotype was counted between two and nine times. The chain carries TRBV9 and TRBJ2-5; weak D call: TRBD1 (5 bases). CDR1 SGDLS and CDR2 YYNGEE come from the germline V gene. The CDR3 loop spans 15 amino acids. V was cut by 3 bases and J by 2 bases, with 14 bases left in between. The CDR3 region is CASSAVSGAQETQYF. DNA for the CDR3: TGTGCCAGCAGCGCCGTAAGTGGGGCACAAGAGACCCAGTACTTC.

The chain recombines TRBV5-1 with TRBJ2-1; 11 positions match TRBD1. This CDR3 comprises 18 residues. The germline V gene encodes CDR1 SGHRS and CDR2 YFSETQ. J lost 2 bases, V lost 6 bases, and 13 bases had no gene match. This chain's CDR3 is CASTSGSGQGGPYNEQFF. The CDR3 region has the DNA TGCGCCAGCACCAGTGGTTCGGGACAGGGGGGCCCCTACAATGAGCAGTTCTTC.

The gene calls are TRBV7-6 and TRBJ1-6, with D unclear. Germline CDR1 reads SGHVS; CDR2 reads FNYEAQ. This CDR3 spans 12 amino acids. V dropped 6 bases and J dropped 13 bases, with 13 bases sitting between them. CDR3 amino acids: CASSSAGPPLHF. Written as DNA, the CDR3 is TGTGCCAGCAGTTCCGCCGGACCTCCCCTCCACTTT.

This clonotype was seen only a few times. V gene TRBV27 combines with J gene TRBJ2-7, with D possibly being TRBD2 (5 bases). The V end lost 3 bases, the J end lost 7 bases, and 16 bases lay between the germline ends. The germline gives CDR1 MNHEY, CDR2 SMNVEV (reference sequence). The CDR3 is 14 amino acids. In DNA, the CDR3 is TGTGCCAGCAGTTTTTCTAGCTCCTTTCTGGAGCAGTACTTC. As protein: CASSFSSSFLEQYF.

The V gene is TRBV7-9, the J gene TRBJ2-7; 7 bases line up with TRBD2. The V gene end was trimmed by 4 bases and the J gene end by 2 bases; junction bases not matched to a gene: 2. In germline, CDR1 is SEHNR, CDR2 FQNEAQ (reference sequence). The CDR3 runs to 13 residues. CDR3 region: CASSSGRAYEQYV. CDR3 nucleotide sequence: TGTGCCAGCAGCTCAGGGAGGGCCTACGAGCAGTACGTC.

The table lists this clonotype with a few counts. This rearrangement joins TRBV5-6 to TRBJ2-3; TRBD1 matches at 9 bases. The CDR3 sequence is 16 residues long. Trimming took 0 bases from V and 6 from J; bases not matched to a gene: 8. Germline values: CDR1 SGHDT, CDR2 YYEEEE. The CDR3 here is CASSLARTGDEDTQYF. CDR3 in DNA: TGTGCCAGCAGCTTGGCAAGGACAGGGGATGAGGATACGCAGTATTTT.

The V gene is TRBV12-3 or TRBV12-4, the J gene TRBJ2-3; the D is unclear. This CDR3 region has 11 residues. V was cut by 8 bases and J by 5 bases, with 8 bases left in between. This chain's CDR3 is CASAGGDTQYF. Here the CDR3 DNA reads TGTGCCAGCGCTGGCGGAGATACGCAGTATTTT.

DNA for the CDR3: TGTGCCAGCAGCTCCCCGGACCACCCCTACGAGCAGTACTTC. Its translation is CASSSPDHPYEQYF. V gene TRBV5-4 combines with J gene TRBJ2-7, with no clear D. This CDR3 has 14 residues. CDR1 and CDR2 (germline): SGHNT, YYREEE (reference sequence). The V end lost 3 bases, the J end lost 2 bases, and 12 bases lay between the germline ends.